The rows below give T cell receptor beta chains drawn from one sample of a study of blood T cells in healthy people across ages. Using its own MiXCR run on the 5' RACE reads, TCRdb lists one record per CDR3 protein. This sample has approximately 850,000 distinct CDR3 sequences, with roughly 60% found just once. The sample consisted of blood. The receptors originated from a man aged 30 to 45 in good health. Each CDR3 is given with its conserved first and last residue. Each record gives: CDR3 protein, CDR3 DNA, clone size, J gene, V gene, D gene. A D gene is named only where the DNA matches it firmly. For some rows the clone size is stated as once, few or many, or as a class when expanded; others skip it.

CDR3aa: CAWGSSYEQYF
CDR3nt: TGTGCCTGGGGGAGCTCCTACGAGCAGTACTTC
abundance: NA
j_gene: TRBJ2-7
v_gene: TRBV30
d_gene: NA

CDR3aa: CSALRQGAEAFF
CDR3nt: TGCAGCGCGCTTAGACAGGGGGCTGAAGCTTTCTTT
abundance: NA
j_gene: TRBJ1-1
v_gene: TRBV20-1
d_gene: TRBD1

CDR3aa: CASSSHTSRQETQYF
CDR3nt: TGTGCCAGCAGTTCCCATACTAGCAGACAAGAGACCCAGTACTTC
abundance: NA
j_gene: TRBJ2-5
v_gene: TRBV6-6
d_gene: NA

CDR3aa: CASSLRGRQGMNTEAFF
CDR3nt: TGTGCCAGCAGCTTAAGGGGCCGACAGGGAATGAACACTGAAGCTTTCTTT
abundance: NA
j_gene: TRBJ1-1
v_gene: TRBV7-8
d_gene: TRBD1

CDR3aa: CASSEGRGWDLYSNQPQHF
CDR3nt: TGTGCCAGCAGTGAAGGTCGTGGATGGGACCTCTATAGCAATCAGCCCCAGCATTTT
abundance: NA
j_gene: TRBJ1-5
v_gene: TRBV2
d_gene: NA

CDR3aa: CASSSGTSGSLYEQYF
CDR3nt: TGTGCCAGCAGCTCGGGGACTAGCGGGAGCCTCTACGAGCAGTACTTC
abundance: few
j_gene: TRBJ2-7
v_gene: TRBV9
d_gene: TRBD2

CDR3aa: CASNPGSYNEQFF
CDR3nt: TGTGCCAGCAATCCCGGCTCCTACAATGAGCAGTTCTTC
abundance: NA
j_gene: TRBJ2-1
v_gene: TRBV6-1
d_gene: NA

CDR3aa: CASSPGEQGYYSSYEQYF
CDR3nt: TGTGCCAGCTCACCTGGTGAACAGGGTTACTACTCGAGCTACGAGCAGTACTTC
abundance: NA
j_gene: TRBJ2-7
v_gene: TRBV18
d_gene: NA

CDR3aa: CSASRDSGQYF
CDR3nt: TGCAGTGCTAGTCGGGACTCCGGGCAGTACTTC
abundance: NA
j_gene: TRBJ2-4
v_gene: TRBV20-1
d_gene: NA

CDR3aa: CASSLVVGNNEQFF
CDR3nt: TGCGCCAGCAGCTTGGTGGTAGGAAACAATGAGCAGTTCTTC
abundance: once
j_gene: TRBJ2-1
v_gene: TRBV5-1
d_gene: NA

CDR3aa: CASSVLGGEAHEQYF
CDR3nt: TGTGCCAGCAGCGTATTAGGGGGAGAGGCCCACGAGCAGTACTTC
abundance: once
j_gene: TRBJ2-7
v_gene: TRBV9
d_gene: NA

CDR3aa: CSARPSAASTDTQYF
CDR3nt: TGCAGTGCTCGCCCCTCGGCCGCGAGCACAGATACGCAGTATTTT
abundance: NA
j_gene: TRBJ2-3
v_gene: TRBV20-1
d_gene: NA

CDR3aa: CAIGTALDDNEQFF
CDR3nt: TGTGCCATCGGGACAGCTTTGGATGACAATGAGCAGTTCTTC
abundance: NA
j_gene: TRBJ2-1
v_gene: TRBV10-3
d_gene: TRBD1

CDR3aa: CASSSGRAEQFF
CDR3nt: TGTGCCAGCAGCTCTGGACGGGCGGAGCAGTTCTTC
abundance: NA
j_gene: TRBJ2-1
v_gene: TRBV7-2
d_gene: NA

CDR3aa: CSADPGLVFTDTQYF
CDR3nt: TGCAGTGCCGACCCGGGACTAGTTTTCACAGATACGCAGTATTTT
abundance: NA
j_gene: TRBJ2-3
v_gene: TRBV20-1
d_gene: TRBD2

CDR3aa: CASSLVDGELFF
CDR3nt: TGTGCCAGCAGCTTAGTTGACGGGGAGCTGTTTTTT
abundance: NA
j_gene: TRBJ2-2
v_gene: TRBV7-9
d_gene: NA

CDR3aa: CSARTGPNEQYF
CDR3nt: TGCAGTGCTCGGACAGGGCCCAACGAGCAGTACTTC
abundance: few
j_gene: TRBJ2-7
v_gene: TRBV20-1
d_gene: TRBD1

CDR3aa: CASSQGVGVTSNEQFF
CDR3nt: TGTGCCAGCAGCCAAGGGGTGGGAGTGACAAGCAATGAGCAGTTCTTC
abundance: NA
j_gene: TRBJ2-1
v_gene: TRBV4-2
d_gene: NA

CDR3aa: CASSLREGEQFF
CDR3nt: TGTGCCAGCAGCCTACGGGAGGGAGAGCAGTTCTTC
abundance: few
j_gene: TRBJ2-1
v_gene: TRBV9
d_gene: TRBD2

CDR3aa: CASSLGWRPEQFF
CDR3nt: TGTGCCAGCAGCTTAGGGTGGAGGCCTGAGCAGTTCTTC
abundance: NA
j_gene: TRBJ2-1
v_gene: TRBV11-2
d_gene: NA

CDR3aa: CASSFSLAANNEQYF
CDR3nt: TGTGCCAGCAGTTTTTCACTAGCGGCGAACAATGAGCAGTACTTC
abundance: NA
j_gene: TRBJ2-7
v_gene: TRBV12-3/TRBV12-4
d_gene: TRBD2

CDR3aa: CASSSSLQTGRRETQYF
CDR3nt: TGTGCCAGCAGTTCCTCACTCCAGACAGGGCGGCGGGAGACCCAGTACTTC
abundance: NA
j_gene: TRBJ2-5
v_gene: TRBV27
d_gene: TRBD1